This note documents a single TCR beta chain sequence. Its antigen is still unknown. The sample comes from a study of CD8 T cells in ankylosing spondylitis. Whole-study results and caveats: Reportedly, disease-linked clones are significantly enriched in ankylosing spondylitis patients' matched synovial fluid. Characteristic, it appeared, of ankylosing spondylitis blood was a TCR beta motif of fewer than 10 highly homologous variants.

In making TCR beta libraries, quantitative 5'-RACE with molecular barcodes was used. TCRdb recomputed calls from the 5' RACE reads with MiXCR, one row per CDR3 protein. The sample records a few hundred thousand distinct CDR3 sequences, 20% to 25% being singletons. The CDR3 loop spans 15 amino acids. Germline values: CDR1 LNHDA, CDR2 SQIVND (reference sequence). The V gene end was trimmed by 3 bases and the J gene end by 2 bases; junction bases not matched to a gene: 3. The sample comprised blood, either unsorted or a sorted T cell fraction (not recorded which). This chain uses TRBV19 with TRBJ2-5; 10 positions agree with TRBD2. The clonotype was recovered from a male donor with ankylosing spondylitis. The CDR3, as DNA: TGTGCCAGTAGTATGGGGACTAGCGAACAAGAGACCCAGTACTTC. Residues: CASSMGTSEQETQYF.